Listed below are T cell receptor beta chains from one sample, sequenced in a study of cytotoxic CD8 clonotypes in ibrutinib-treated CLL. The protocol was immunoSEQ multiplex PCR, while the TCRdb copy is restricted to in-frame clones and leaves out a portion. The sample carries more than 110,000 clones, about 84% recorded once. Sequencing was performed on PBMCs, taken after 36 months of ibrutinib treatment. Receptor source: a human donor with chronic lymphocytic leukemia. The CDR3 runs from the conserved cysteine through the conserved F or W. D genes are given only for firm matches. Not every row has a clone size; where given, it reads once, few, many or a size class.

j_gene | v_gene | d_gene | abundance | CDR3aa | CDR3nt
TRBJ1-1 | TRBV18 | NA | NA | CASSPQSGYLAFF | TGTGCCAGCTCACCACAATCAGGATATTTAGCTTTCTTT
TRBJ1-2 | TRBV5-1 | TRBD1 | NA | CASSLDGQAGGTF | TGCGCCAGCAGCTTGGACGGACAGGCGGGGGGCACCTTC
TRBJ2-7 | TRBV5-4 | NA | NA | CASSFWSEEQYF | TGTGCCAGCAGCTTCTGGTCTGAGGAGCAGTACTTC
TRBJ2-7 | TRBV2 | NA | NA | CASIAGYYGYEQYF | TGTGCCAGCATCGCGGGGTACTATGGCTACGAGCAGTACTTC
TRBJ1-2 | TRBV6-5 | NA | NA | CASSYYLTNYGYTF | TGTGCCAGCAGTTACTATCTTACTAACTATGGCTACACCTTC
TRBJ1-5 | TRBV25-1 | TRBD1 | once | CASRPQGAAANGNQPQHF | TGTGCCAGCAGGCCCCAGGGGGCTGCGGCAAATGGCAATCAGCCCCAGCATTTT
TRBJ1-1 | TRBV10-3 | NA | NA | CAISGPSGVTFTEAFF | TGTGCCATCAGTGGTCCCTCAGGGGTTACGTTCACTGAAGCTTTCTTT
TRBJ1-1 | TRBV7-9 | NA | NA | CASSPQSMNTEAFF | TGTGCCAGCAGCCCTCAGTCCATGAACACTGAAGCTTTCTTT
TRBJ1-5 | TRBV5-6 | TRBD1 | NA | CASSWGQGTRPQHF | TGTGCCAGCAGCTGGGGACAGGGGACACGGCCCCAGCATTTT
TRBJ1-3 | TRBV4-1 | NA | once | CASSQGGNTIYF | TGCGCCAGCAGCCAGGGAGGAAACACCATATATTTT
TRBJ1-2 | TRBV5-1 | NA | once | CASKNPGHYYGYTF | TGCGCCAGCAAAAACCCCGGTCACTACTATGGCTACACCTTC
TRBJ1-1 | TRBV19 | NA | few | CASSIVGVTFF | TGTGCCAGTAGTATAGTCGGGGTTACTTTCTTT
TRBJ2-1 | TRBV7-3 | TRBD2 | NA | CASSWGLASYNEQFF | TGTGCCAGCAGCTGGGGACTAGCTTCCTACAATGAGCAGTTCTTC
TRBJ1-2 | TRBV4-1 | NA | few | CASSQTDLYGYTF | TGCGCCAGCAGCCAAACAGATCTCTATGGCTACACCTTC
TRBJ2-5 | TRBV10-2 | TRBD2 | NA | CASSGLAGVGTQYF | TGCGCCAGCAGTGGGCTAGCGGGAGTCGGGACCCAGTACTTC
TRBJ1-2 | TRBV29-1 | NA | once | CSVEPKRNYGYTF | TGCAGCGTTGAACCCAAGAGGAACTATGGCTACACCTTC
TRBJ2-1 | TRBV19 | TRBD2 | NA | CASAGTSGSYEQFF | TGTGCCAGTGCCGGGACTAGCGGGAGCTATGAGCAGTTCTTC
TRBJ1-2 | TRBV4-1 | NA | many | CASSPHPARVDGYTF | TGCGCCAGCAGCCCCCATCCTGCTAGGGTCGATGGCTACACCTTC
TRBJ1-2 | TRBV11-2 | NA | NA | CASSLETGFQYGYTF | TGTGCCAGCAGCTTAGAAACAGGGTTTCAGTATGGCTACACCTTC
TRBJ2-1 | TRBV4-1 | TRBD1 | NA | CASSVRRGTGGMDAGEQFF | TGCGCCAGCAGCGTGCGAAGAGGGACAGGGGGAATGGATGCAGGCGAGCAGTTCTTC
TRBJ1-5 | TRBV5-1 | TRBD1 | NA | CASSPGDRGTQPQHF | TGCGCCAGCAGCCCCGGAGACAGGGGAACTCAGCCCCAGCATTTT
TRBJ1-1 | TRBV7-2 | NA | NA | CASSPLGYHTEAFF | TGTGCCAGCAGCCCCCTCGGGTATCACACTGAAGCTTTCTTT
TRBJ2-1 | TRBV9 | NA | NA | CASSVDGSYNEQFF | TGTGCCAGCAGCGTAGATGGGTCCTACAATGAGCAGTTCTTC